What follows are 10 T cell receptor beta chains derived from one specimen sequenced in a study of CD8 T cells in Susac syndrome. The authors reverse transcribed roughly 0.5 to 1 ug RNA with random hexamers. TCRdb re-analysed the immunoSEQ multiplex PCR reads in MiXCR, keeping a single row per CDR3 protein. The sample shows some 160,000 distinct CDR3 sequences, under 95% of them seen only once. The specimen was CD4+ T cells from PBMCs. These receptors originate from a human donor in good health.

The rearrangement uses TRBV7-2 and TRBJ1-2, with a weak D call TRBD1 (6 bases). Trimming cost V 4 bases and J 8 bases, with 17 bases left between them. The germline gives CDR1 SGHTA, CDR2 FQGNSA. This CDR3 spans 14 amino acids. The CDR3 nucleotides are TGTGCCAGCAGCTACACCACGCCGACAGGCGGCTACACCTTC. It codes for CASSYTTPTGGYTF.

The chain uses TRBV6-1 and TRBJ2-7, with D tentatively TRBD1 (6 bases). The CDR3 is made up of 16 amino acids. V was clipped by 6 bases and J by 0 bases, with 18 bases between them. Germline V CDR1 and CDR2: MNHNS, SASEGT. This chain's CDR3 is CASSPLRGGHSYEQYF. The CDR3 coding sequence is TGTGCCAGCAGCCCCCTAAGAGGGGGACACTCCTACGAGCAGTACTTC.

The CDR3 DNA is TGTGCCAGCAGCTTAGCGGGGGGAACCCAGTACTTC. Its translation: CASSLAGGTQYF. The chain uses TRBV7-2 and TRBJ2-5; maybe TRBD2 (6 bases). Germline V gene sequence: CDR1 SGHTA, CDR2 FQGNSA. Trimming pared 0 bases from V and 8 bases from J, leaving 7 bases between. The length of the CDR3 is 12 residues. Using reference TRBV7-2 and TRBJ2-5 for the parts outside the CDR3, the full variable domain is GAGVSQSPSNKVTEKGKDVELRCDPISGHTALYWYRQSLGQGLEFLIYFQGNSAPDKSGLPSDRFSAERTGGSVSTLTIQRTQQEDSAVYLCASSLAGGTQYFGPGTRLLVL.

This clonotype has a single count. The chain uses TRBV3-1 and TRBJ2-5, with D hard to call. V was trimmed by 4 bases and J by 3 bases, leaving 9 bases between them. The CDR3 contains 13 residues. Germline CDR1 is LGHDT and CDR2 is YNNKEL (reference sequence). The DNA of the CDR3 is TGTGCCAGCAGCCGGGATTGGGAAGAGACCCAGTACTTC. The encoded protein is CASSRDWEETQYF.

The rearrangement joins TRBV7-2 to TRBJ2-5, with a weak D call TRBD1 (6 bases). The CDR3 totals 13 residues. The germline CDR1 and CDR2 sequences are SGHTA and FQGNSA. V was clipped by 5 bases and J by 2 bases, with 9 bases between them. CDR3 sequence reads: CASSTGLQETQYF. CDR3 DNA: TGTGCCAGCAGCACAGGGCTTCAAGAGACCCAGTACTTC. The full variable domain, in which reference TRBV7-2 and TRBJ2-5 provide the parts outside the CDR3, is GAGVSQSPSNKVTEKGKDVELRCDPISGHTALYWYRQSLGQGLEFLIYFQGNSAPDKSGLPSDRFSAERTGGSVSTLTIQRTQQEDSAVYLCASSTGLQETQYFGPGTRLLVL.

The chain uses TRBV20-1 and TRBJ2-2; D possibly corresponds to TRBD1 (5 bases). The germline V gene encodes CDR1 DFQATT and CDR2 SNEGSKA (reference sequence). Trimming shortened V by 0 bases and J by 2 bases, and 10 bases separated the two germline ends. The CDR3 is 15 residues long. CDR3 protein: CSARDAGQNTGELFF. The CDR3 coding sequence is TGCAGTGCTAGAGATGCAGGACAAAACACCGGGGAGCTGTTTTTT.

The rearrangement uses TRBV5-4 and TRBJ2-1; D is possibly TRBD1 (6 bases). Germline assignment: CDR1 SGHNT and CDR2 YYREEE (reference sequence). The CDR3 runs to 13 residues. V lost 4 bases and J 11 bases, leaving 16 bases between the germline ends. CDR3 bases: TGTGCCAGCAGCCTGTTCGGGACAACCAAGCAGTTCTTC. Protein product: CASSLFGTTKQFF.

The chain links TRBV9 to TRBJ2-5; either TRBD1 or TRBD2 may supply D (6 bases each). This CDR3 comprises 16 residues. The V end was cut by 7 bases, the J end by 0 bases, with 19 bases between. CDR1 and CDR2 from the germline V gene are SGDLS and YYNGEE. CDR3 region: CASSQHVRGDQETQYF. CDR3 bases: TGTGCCAGCTCCCAGCACGTTAGGGGGGACCAAGAGACCCAGTACTTC. Together with reference TRBV9 and TRBJ2-5, the CDR3 gives the full variable domain: DSGVTQTPKHLITATGQRVTLRCSPRSGDLSVYWYQQSLDQGLQFLIQYYNGEERAKGNILERFSAQQFPDLHSELNLSSLELGDSALYFCASSQHVRGDQETQYFGPGTRLLVL.

The chain is built from TRBV6-4 and TRBJ2-5; D unclear. Germline V CDR1 and CDR2: MRHNA, SNTAGT. The CDR3 consists of 13 residues. The ends were cut back, 3 bases at V and 7 bases at J, with 12 bases in the middle. The CDR3 spells CASSEWRWGTQYF. The CDR3 DNA reads as TGTGCCAGCAGTGAGTGGCGATGGGGGACCCAGTACTTC.

The chain recombines TRBV24-1 with TRBJ2-5, with D perhaps TRBD1 (7 bases). CDR3 length: 17 residues. Germline lookup yields CDR1 KGHDR and CDR2 SFDVKD. V gave up 0 bases and J gave up 0 bases, with 13 bases separating them. The CDR3 nucleotides read TGTGCCACCAGTGATTTGGGTGCGGGACAGTACCAAGAGACCCAGTACTTC. Translation gives CATSDLGAGQYQETQYF.